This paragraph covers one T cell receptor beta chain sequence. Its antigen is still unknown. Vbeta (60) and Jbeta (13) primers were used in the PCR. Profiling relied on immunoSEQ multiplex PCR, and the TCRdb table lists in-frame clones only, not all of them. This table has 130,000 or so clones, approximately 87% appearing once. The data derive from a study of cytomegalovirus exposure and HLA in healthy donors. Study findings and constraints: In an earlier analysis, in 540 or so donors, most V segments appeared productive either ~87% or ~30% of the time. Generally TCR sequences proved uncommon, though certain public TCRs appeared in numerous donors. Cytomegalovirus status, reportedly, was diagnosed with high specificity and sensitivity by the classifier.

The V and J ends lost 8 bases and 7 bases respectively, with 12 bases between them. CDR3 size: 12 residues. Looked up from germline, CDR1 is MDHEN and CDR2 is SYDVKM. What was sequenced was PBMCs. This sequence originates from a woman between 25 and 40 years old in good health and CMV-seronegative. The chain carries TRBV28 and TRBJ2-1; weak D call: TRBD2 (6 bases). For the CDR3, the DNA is TGTGCCAGCGGGGGGAGTGCGAATGAGCAGTTCTTC. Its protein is CASGGSANEQFF.